The subject of this entry is one TCR beta chain. Per the authors' pipeline: For nucleated cells, counts were estimated from reference gene primer amplification. TCRdb's table, derived via immunoSEQ multiplex PCR, lists solely in-frame clones and lacks some. V, J and clone size derive from that table, while D and trimming were established from the DNA sequence. The repertoire holds 400,000 to 550,000 clones, with around 88% as singletons. The sample originates from a study of blood T cell repertoires in COVID-19. The germline V gene encodes CDR1 LNHDA and CDR2 SQIVND (reference sequence). The CDR3 loop spans 14 amino acids. V lost 3 bases to trimming and J lost 5 bases, with 12 bases between them.

The J gene is TRBJ2-3, the V gene TRBV19, with D possibly being TRBD2 (5 bases). Sequences were obtained from peripheral blood. The clonotype was recovered from a woman between 25 and 40 years old with acute or convalescent COVID-19. The CDR3 coding sequence is TGTGCCAGTAGTATGGGCGGACTCCAAGATACGCAGTATTTT. This sequence encodes CASSMGGLQDTQYF.